A selection of T cell receptor beta chains follows, all from one sample in a study of neurological immune-mediated disorders. Using its own MiXCR run on the 5' RACE reads, TCRdb lists one record per CDR3 protein. The table lists about 82,000 distinct CDR3 sequences, 2.6% of them singletons, with roughly 1.2% in the top ten. What was sequenced was PBMCs. The receptors derive from a woman in her twenties or thirties with multiple sclerosis. Both conserved end residues are part of each CDR3. The D gene is left open where the match is weak. Expanded clones are given a class, and other clones once, few, many or no size at all.

clone_size	v_call	j_call	d_call	cdr3_nt	cdr3_aa
many	TRBV20-1	TRBJ2-3	TRBD2	TGCAGTGTCTCTGGGCGGGAGTACAGGCAGTATTTT	CSVSGREYRQYF
many	TRBV9	TRBJ1-5	-	TGTGCCAGCTCGACCGGGGGACCTGGAAGCAATCAGCCCCAGCATTTT	CASSTGGPGSNQPQHF
many	TRBV5-1	TRBJ2-6	-	TGCGCCAGCGCTGGAGGGAGGTCTGGGGCCAACGTCCTGACTTTC	CASAGGRSGANVLTF
many	TRBV20-1	TRBJ2-3	TRBD2	TGCAGTGCTAGGACTAGCGGGAGAGGCACAGATACGCAGTATTTT	CSARTSGRGTDTQYF
many	TRBV12-3/TRBV12-4	TRBJ2-7	TRBD2	TGTGCCAGCAGTTTCTTGGGACTCGGGGGGAAGTACTTC	CASSFLGLGGKYF
many	TRBV24-1	TRBJ1-5	-	TGTGCCACCAGTGATACAGATTGGCCCCAGCATTTT	CATSDTDWPQHF
many	TRBV5-1	TRBJ2-1	TRBD2	TGCGCCAGCAGCTTAATCCCCGTAGGCGGGAGCTCCTACAATGAGCAGTTCTTC	CASSLIPVGGSSYNEQFF
many	TRBV6-2/TRBV6-3	TRBJ2-7	TRBD1	TGTGCCAGCAGTTACCCACGGACAGGGCACTACGAGCAGTACTTC	CASSYPRTGHYEQYF
many	TRBV20-1	TRBJ1-1	-	TGCAGTGCTCAACCCGACCTCAACACTGAAGCTTTCTTT	CSAQPDLNTEAFF
many	TRBV5-6	TRBJ2-1	-	TGTGCCAGCAGCGTGTCAAGGGGTCAGACGTTCTTC	CASSVSRGQTFF
many	TRBV6-5	TRBJ2-2	-	TGTGCCAGCAGTTACCGGATCACCGGGACCTCGAACACCGGGGAGCTGTTTTTT	CASSYRITGTSNTGELFF
many	TRBV6-1	TRBJ2-1	TRBD2	TGTGCCAGCGGACTTCGTAGCGGGAGTGTTACCTACAATGAGCAGTTCTTC	CASGLRSGSVTYNEQFF
many	TRBV18	TRBJ2-3	-	TGTGCCAGCTCACCAAGGCAGCCAAGCACAGATACGCAGTATTTT	CASSPRQPSTDTQYF
many	TRBV20-1	TRBJ1-6	-	TGCAGTGCTAGAGAGGTCAGCCTTAATTCACCCCTCCACTTT	CSAREVSLNSPLHF
many	TRBV6-6	TRBJ1-1	-	TGTGCCAGCAGTTATGTGGTCGTTGACAATAAGAACACTGAAGCTTTCTTT	CASSYVVVDNKNTEAFF
many	TRBV27	TRBJ2-7	-	TGTGCCAGCCGACCTACACCATACGAGCAGTACTTC	CASRPTPYEQYF
many	TRBV7-9	TRBJ1-1	-	TGTGCCATCAAAGACGGCGGGGCGAACACTGAAGCTTTCTTT	CAIKDGGANTEAFF
many	TRBV6-2/TRBV6-3	TRBJ1-1	-	TGTGCCAGCCTCCGTGGGCCGAGGGGCACTGAAGCTTTCTTT	CASLRGPRGTEAFF
many	TRBV19	TRBJ2-3	-	TGTGCCAGTAGTATAGCCGGCACGCAGTATTTT	CASSIAGTQYF
many	TRBV6-5	TRBJ1-1	-	TGTGCCACCAAAGCTATGAACACTGAAGCTTTCTTT	CATKAMNTEAFF
many	TRBV7-2	TRBJ2-7	TRBD1	TGTGCCAGCAGCTCACCGGGACAGCTCACCTACGAGCAGTACTTC	CASSSPGQLTYEQYF
many	TRBV2	TRBJ1-5	TRBD1	TGTGCCAGCAACTCACACAGGGGGTGGAATCAGCCCCAGCATTTT	CASNSHRGWNQPQHF
-	TRBV7-6	TRBJ2-1	TRBD2	TGTGCCAGCAGCCCCGGGAATAGCGGGGCTTCCTACAATGAGCAGTTCTTC	CASSPGNSGASYNEQFF
-	TRBV5-1	TRBJ2-2	TRBD2	TGCGCCAGCAGTTCGGGGGGAATCCTCGGGGAGCTGTTTTTT	CASSSGGILGELFF
many	TRBV24-1	TRBJ2-5	TRBD2	TGTGCCACCAGCGTGGGACTAGCTGAGAGAGAGACCCAGTACTTC	CATSVGLAERETQYF
many	TRBV28	TRBJ2-1	-	TGTGCCAGCAGCCTGACTAGTTCTCCCGAAGAGCAGTTCTTC	CASSLTSSPEEQFF
many	TRBV7-2	TRBJ1-2	-	TGTGCCAGCAGCTTAGCCGGGCTGGGGGTTAGGAATGGCTACACCTTC	CASSLAGLGVRNGYTF
many	TRBV5-1	TRBJ2-7	-	TGCGCCAGCAGCTTGTATGGGCAGTCTACCAACGAGCAGTACTTC	CASSLYGQSTNEQYF
many	TRBV5-1	TRBJ1-2	-	TGCGCCAGCAGCCCAGACGGTACTAACTATGGCTACACCTTC	CASSPDGTNYGYTF
many	TRBV20-1	TRBJ1-2	-	TGCAGTGCTAGAGATCGGGAATTTCAGGTTGCGTTTGGCTACACCTTC	CSARDREFQVAFGYTF
many	TRBV20-1	TRBJ2-7	TRBD1	TGCAGTGCCCACCACAGGGGCTCCTACGAGCAGTACTTC	CSAHHRGSYEQYF
many	TRBV3-1	TRBJ2-1	TRBD2	TGTGCCAGCAGCCAAGCAGAATCTGTAGGGACTAGCGGGATCATCTACAATGAGCAGTTCTTC	CASSQAESVGTSGIIYNEQFF
many	TRBV20-1	TRBJ1-5	-	TGCAGTGCTGGGGAACATAAAGATCAGCCCCAGCATTTT	CSAGEHKDQPQHF
many	TRBV11-2	TRBJ1-4	-	TGTGCCAGCAGCTTAGACCTCCCTCTACAGGGCCGCACTGAAAAACTGTTTTTT	CASSLDLPLQGRTEKLFF
many	TRBV5-1	TRBJ2-1	TRBD1	TGCGCCAGCAGCCAGGGACAGGGGACAGATGAGCAGTTCTTC	CASSQGQGTDEQFF
many	TRBV20-1	TRBJ2-5	-	TGCAGTGCTTCCAGCCCGAAAGAGACCCAGTACTTC	CSASSPKETQYF
many	TRBV20-1	TRBJ2-3	-	TGCAGTGCGTTTCCAAGAGATACGCAGTATTTT	CSAFPRDTQYF
many	TRBV20-1	TRBJ2-3	-	TGCAGTGCTAAGATGTGGCCTTTTGGAGATACGCAGTATTTT	CSAKMWPFGDTQYF
many	TRBV7-2	TRBJ2-7	-	TGTGCCAGCAGCTTAGGTGTCTCAAAGCAGTACTTC	CASSLGVSKQYF
many	TRBV18	TRBJ2-5	TRBD2	TGTGCCAGCTCACCCAGATTAGCGGGAGATTCAGAGACCCAGTACTTC	CASSPRLAGDSETQYF